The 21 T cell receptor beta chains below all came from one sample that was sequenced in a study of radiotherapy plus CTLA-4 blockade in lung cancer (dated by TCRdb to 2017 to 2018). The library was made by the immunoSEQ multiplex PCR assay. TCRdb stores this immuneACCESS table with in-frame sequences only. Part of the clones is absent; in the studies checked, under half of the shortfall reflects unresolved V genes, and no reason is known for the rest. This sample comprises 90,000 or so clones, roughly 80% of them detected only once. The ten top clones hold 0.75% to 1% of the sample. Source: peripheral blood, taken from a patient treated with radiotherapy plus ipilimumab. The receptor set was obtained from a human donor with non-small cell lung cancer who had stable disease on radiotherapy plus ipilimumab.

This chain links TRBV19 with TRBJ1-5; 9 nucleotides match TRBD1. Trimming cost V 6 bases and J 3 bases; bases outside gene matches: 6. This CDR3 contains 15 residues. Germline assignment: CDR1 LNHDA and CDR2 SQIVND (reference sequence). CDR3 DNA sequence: TGTGCCAGTAGCACACAGGGGGCCCTCAATCAGCCCCAGCATTTT. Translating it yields CASSTQGALNQPQHF.

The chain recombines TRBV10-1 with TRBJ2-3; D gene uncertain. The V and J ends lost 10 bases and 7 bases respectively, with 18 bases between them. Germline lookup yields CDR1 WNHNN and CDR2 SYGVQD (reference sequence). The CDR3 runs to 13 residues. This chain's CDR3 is CATLVPGTNTQYF. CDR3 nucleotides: TGCGCCACCCTCGTTCCGGGCACGAATACGCAGTATTTT.

The chain's CDR3 is CAISSRGKNQPQHF. The CDR3 region has the DNA TGTGCCATTTCGAGCAGGGGGAAAAATCAGCCCCAGCATTTT. The chain is built from TRBV7-3 and TRBJ1-5; 7 positions agree with TRBD1. This CDR3 comprises 14 residues. CDR1 and CDR2 from the germline V gene are SGHTA and FQGTGA. Trimming removed 10 bases from V and 4 bases from J; junction bases left unmatched: 10.

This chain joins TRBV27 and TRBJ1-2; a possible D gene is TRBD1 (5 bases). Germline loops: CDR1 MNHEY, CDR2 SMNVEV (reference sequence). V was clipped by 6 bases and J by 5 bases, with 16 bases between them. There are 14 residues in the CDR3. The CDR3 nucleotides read TGTGCCAGCAGGCCGGACACAACTTATTATGGCTACACCTTC. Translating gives CASRPDTTYYGYTF.

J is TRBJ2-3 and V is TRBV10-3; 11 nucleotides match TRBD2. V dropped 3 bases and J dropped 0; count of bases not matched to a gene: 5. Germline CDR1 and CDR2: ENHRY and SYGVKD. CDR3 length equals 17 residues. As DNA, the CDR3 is TGTGCCATCAGTGAAACGACTAGCGGGACGAGCACAGATACGCAGTATTTT. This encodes CAISETTSGTSTDTQYF.

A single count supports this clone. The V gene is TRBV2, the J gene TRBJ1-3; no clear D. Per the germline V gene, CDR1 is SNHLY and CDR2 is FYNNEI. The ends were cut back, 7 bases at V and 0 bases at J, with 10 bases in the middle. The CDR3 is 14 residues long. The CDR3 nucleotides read TGTGCCAGCACCCGGTTAAGCTCTGGAAACACCATATATTTT. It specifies CASTRLSSGNTIYF.

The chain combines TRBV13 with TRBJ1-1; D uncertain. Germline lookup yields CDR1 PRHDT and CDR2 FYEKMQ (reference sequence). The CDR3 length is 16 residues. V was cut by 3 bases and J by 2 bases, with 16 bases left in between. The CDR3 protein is CASSLGRRSGNTEAFF. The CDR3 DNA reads TGTGCCAGCAGCTTGGGGAGGAGGAGTGGAAACACTGAAGCTTTCTTT.

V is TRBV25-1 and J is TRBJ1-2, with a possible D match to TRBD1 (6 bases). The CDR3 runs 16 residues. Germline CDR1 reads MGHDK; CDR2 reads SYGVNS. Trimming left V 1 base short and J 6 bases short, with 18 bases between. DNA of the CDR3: TGTGCCAGCAGTGAATCCGTGGGGGGGCGATGGGATGGCTACACCTTC. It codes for CASSESVGGRWDGYTF.

CDR3 DNA: TGTGCCAGTAGTGGGGCGAGGGCTCCTGAAGCTTTCTTT. Protein sequence: CASSGARAPEAFF. This sequence joins TRBV19 and TRBJ1-1; TRBD1 might be the D (5 bases). The CDR3 contains 13 residues. The germline V gene has CDR1 LNHDA and CDR2 SQIVND (reference sequence). V was cut by 5 bases and J by 6 bases, with 13 bases left in between.

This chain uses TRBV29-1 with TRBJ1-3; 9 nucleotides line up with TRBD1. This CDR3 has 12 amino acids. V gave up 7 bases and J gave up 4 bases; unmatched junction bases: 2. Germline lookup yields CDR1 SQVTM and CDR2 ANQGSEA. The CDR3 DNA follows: TGCAGCGCAACAGGGGGCGGAAACACCATATATTTT. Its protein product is CSATGGGNTIYF. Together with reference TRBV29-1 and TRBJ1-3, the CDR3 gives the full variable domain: SAVISQKPSRDICQRGTSLTIQCQVDSQVTMMFWYRQQPGQSLTLIATANQGSEATYESGFVIDKFPISRPNLTFSTLTVSNMSPEDSSIYLCSATGGGNTIYFGEGSWLTVV.

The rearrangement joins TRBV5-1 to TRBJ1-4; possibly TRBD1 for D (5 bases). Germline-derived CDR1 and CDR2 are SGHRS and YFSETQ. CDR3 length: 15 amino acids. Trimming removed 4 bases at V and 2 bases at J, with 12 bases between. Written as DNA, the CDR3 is TGCGCCAGCAGCCACGAATGGGGGACTAATGAAAAACTGTTTTTT. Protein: CASSHEWGTNEKLFF.

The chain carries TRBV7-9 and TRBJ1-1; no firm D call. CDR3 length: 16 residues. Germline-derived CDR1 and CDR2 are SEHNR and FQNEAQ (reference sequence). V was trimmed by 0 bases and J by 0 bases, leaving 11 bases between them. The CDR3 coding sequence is TGTGCCAGCAGCTTAGCCTCCGGACCAATGAACACTGAAGCTTTCTTT. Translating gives CASSLASGPMNTEAFF.

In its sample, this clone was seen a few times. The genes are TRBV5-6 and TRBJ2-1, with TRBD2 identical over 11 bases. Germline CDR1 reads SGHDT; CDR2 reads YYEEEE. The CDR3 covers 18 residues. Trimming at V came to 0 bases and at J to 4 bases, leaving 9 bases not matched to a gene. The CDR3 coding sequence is TGTGCCAGCAGCTTGGCTGTAGCGGGGGGGCTTCAGTACAATGAGCAGTTCTTC. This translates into CASSLAVAGGLQYNEQFF.

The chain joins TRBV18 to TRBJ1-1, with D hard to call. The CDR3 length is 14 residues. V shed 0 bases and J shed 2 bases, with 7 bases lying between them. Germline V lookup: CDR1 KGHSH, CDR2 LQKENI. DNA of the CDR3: TGTGCCAGCTCACCACCCCCAGGAAACACTGAAGCTTTCTTT. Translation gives CASSPPPGNTEAFF.

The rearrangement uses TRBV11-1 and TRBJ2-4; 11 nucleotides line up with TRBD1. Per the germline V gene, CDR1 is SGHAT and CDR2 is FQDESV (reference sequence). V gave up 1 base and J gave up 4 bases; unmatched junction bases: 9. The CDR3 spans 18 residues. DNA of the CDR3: TGTGCCAGCAGCTTAGATAGGGGGACAGGGGGATCGAAAAACATTCAGTACTTC. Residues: CASSLDRGTGGSKNIQYF.

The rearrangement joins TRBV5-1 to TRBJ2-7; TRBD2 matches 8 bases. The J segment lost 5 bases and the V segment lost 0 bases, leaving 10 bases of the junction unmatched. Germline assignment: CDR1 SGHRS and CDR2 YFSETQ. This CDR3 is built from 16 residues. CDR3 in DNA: TGCGCCAGCAGCTTGGGCGGGGGGCCTAGGATTAACGAGCAGTACTTC. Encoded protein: CASSLGGGPRINEQYF.

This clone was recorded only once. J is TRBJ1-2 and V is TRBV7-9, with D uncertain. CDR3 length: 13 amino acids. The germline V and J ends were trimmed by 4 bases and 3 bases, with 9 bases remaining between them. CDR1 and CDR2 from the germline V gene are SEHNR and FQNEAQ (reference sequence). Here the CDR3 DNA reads TGTGCCAGCAGCTCGGGAGTGGACTATGGCTACACCTTC. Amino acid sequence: CASSSGVDYGYTF.

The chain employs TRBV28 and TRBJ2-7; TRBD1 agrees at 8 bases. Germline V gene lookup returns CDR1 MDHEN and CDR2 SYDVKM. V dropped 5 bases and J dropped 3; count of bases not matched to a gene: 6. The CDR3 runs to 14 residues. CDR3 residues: CASSPAGQVYEQYF. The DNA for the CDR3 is TGTGCCAGCAGTCCCGCGGGACAGGTCTACGAGCAGTACTTC.

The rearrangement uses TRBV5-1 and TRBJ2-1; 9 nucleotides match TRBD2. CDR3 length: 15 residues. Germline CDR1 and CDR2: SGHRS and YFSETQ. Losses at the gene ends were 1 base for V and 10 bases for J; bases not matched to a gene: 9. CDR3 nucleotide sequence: TGCGCCAGCAGCTTGAATAGCGGGAGCACCCGGGAGCAGTTCTTC. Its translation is CASSLNSGSTREQFF. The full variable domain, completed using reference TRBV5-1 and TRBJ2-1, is KAGVTQTPRYLIKTRGQQVTLSCSPISGHRSVSWYQQTPGQGLQFLFEYFSETQRNKGNFPGRFSGRQFSNSRSEMNVSTLELGDSALYLCASSLNSGSTREQFFGPGTRLTVL.

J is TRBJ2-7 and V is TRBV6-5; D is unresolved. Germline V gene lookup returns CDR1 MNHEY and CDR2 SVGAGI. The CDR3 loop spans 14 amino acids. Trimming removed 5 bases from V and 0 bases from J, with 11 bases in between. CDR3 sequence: CASSEFGPSYEQYF. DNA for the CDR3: TGTGCCAGCAGTGAATTCGGTCCCTCCTACGAGCAGTACTTC.

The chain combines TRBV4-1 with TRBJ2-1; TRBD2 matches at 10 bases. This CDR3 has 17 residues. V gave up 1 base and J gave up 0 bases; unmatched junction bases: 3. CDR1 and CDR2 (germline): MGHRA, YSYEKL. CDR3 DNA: TGCGCCAGCAGCCAAGTTTCTAGCGGGAGCTCCTACAATGAGCAGTTCTTC. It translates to CASSQVSSGSSYNEQFF.